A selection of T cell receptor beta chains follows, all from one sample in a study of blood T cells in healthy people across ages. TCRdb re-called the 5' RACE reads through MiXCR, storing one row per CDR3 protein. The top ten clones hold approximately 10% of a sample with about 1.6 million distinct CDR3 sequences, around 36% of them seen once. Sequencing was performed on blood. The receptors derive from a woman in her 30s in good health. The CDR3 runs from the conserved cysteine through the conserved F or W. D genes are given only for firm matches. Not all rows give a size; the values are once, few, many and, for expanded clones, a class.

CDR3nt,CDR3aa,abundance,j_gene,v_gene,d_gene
TGCGCCAGCAGCCATGATTCCGGGACTAGATCCTACGAGCAGTACTTC,CASSHDSGTRSYEQYF,-,TRBJ2-7,TRBV4-1,TRBD2
TGTGCCAGCAGCTTGGCCGGGGCAGGGGGCACTGAAGCTTTCTTT,CASSLAGAGGTEAFF,-,TRBJ1-1,TRBV5-1,TRBD1
TGTGCCAGCAGCTCCGAGACAGGGTACTCCTACGAGCAGTACTTC,CASSSETGYSYEQYF,many,TRBJ2-7,TRBV13,TRBD1
TGCAGTGCCAGTTTCACGGACGGGGGTTGGGGGGAGCAGTACTTC,CSASFTDGGWGEQYF,-,TRBJ2-7,TRBV20-1,-
TGTGCCAGCAGCTTAGGGACTAGCGGGGGACTGATGACTCCTACGCAGTATTTT,CASSLGTSGGLMTPTQYF,few,TRBJ2-3,TRBV7-8,TRBD2
TGTGCCAGCAGTTTCGGCCCTACTAGTTGGTATTTT,CASSFGPTSWYF,-,TRBJ2-3,TRBV27,-
TGTGCCATCAGTGATGGGCCTAATGAAAAACTGTTTTTT,CAISDGPNEKLFF,-,TRBJ1-4,TRBV10-3,-
TGCAGCGGACTGGGGTTAGGAGGGATACAGTACAATGAGCAGTTCTTC,CSGLGLGGIQYNEQFF,many,TRBJ2-1,TRBV29-1,-
TGTGCCAGCAGCCCAAGACAGGACGGGTTTACGCAGTATTTT,CASSPRQDGFTQYF,-,TRBJ2-3,TRBV13,-
TGTGCCAGCAGTTTACACGGGACAGTCCTAGCCAAAAACATTCAGTACTTC,CASSLHGTVLAKNIQYF,once,TRBJ2-4,TRBV27,TRBD1
TGTGCCATCAGAAAGACTAGCGGGAGTTTCGGTGAGCAGTTCTTC,CAIRKTSGSFGEQFF,-,TRBJ2-1,TRBV10-3,TRBD2
TGCAGCGTTGAAGGCAGAACCTACGAGCAGTACTTC,CSVEGRTYEQYF,many,TRBJ2-7,TRBV29-1,-
TGTGCCAGCAGTTCCATACAGGGGTACTATGGCTACACCTTC,CASSSIQGYYGYTF,many,TRBJ1-2,TRBV6-5,TRBD1
TGTGCCAGCAGTGAAGGGGTCAGATACCCCTCCTACAATGAGCAGTTCTTC,CASSEGVRYPSYNEQFF,once,TRBJ2-1,TRBV6-1,-
TGTGCCAGCAGCGCACAGGGTAGCTTACTTGATGAGCAGTTCTTC,CASSAQGSLLDEQFF,-,TRBJ2-1,TRBV7-3,-
TGCGCCAGCAGCTCCCCCCCTGGGACAGAGACGGTAGGTGAGCAGTTCTTC,CASSSPPGTETVGEQFF,few,TRBJ2-1,TRBV5-1,TRBD1
TGTGCCAGCAGTTATTCGCAAGAGCAGTACTTC,CASSYSQEQYF,-,TRBJ2-5,TRBV6-6,-
TGTGCCAGCAGCTTCACCGGGACAGGGATCGGCACTGAAGCTTTCTTT,CASSFTGTGIGTEAFF,-,TRBJ1-1,TRBV9,TRBD1
TGTGCCATCGGAACGGGAGTGATTAACACCGGGGAGCTGTTTTTT,CAIGTGVINTGELFF,-,TRBJ2-2,TRBV10-3,-
TGCAGTGCTACAGAGCGGGGGTTTGAGCAGTTCTTC,CSATERGFEQFF,-,TRBJ2-1,TRBV20-1,TRBD2
TGTGCTAGTGGTTTGGTACTAGACAGGGTAGTTGGCTACACCTTC,CASGLVLDRVVGYTF,few,TRBJ1-2,TRBV12-5,TRBD1
TGTGCCATCAGTGAGTCTAACACTGAAGCTTTCTTT,CAISESNTEAFF,-,TRBJ1-1,TRBV10-3,-
TGTGCCACCAGCAGAGACTTAATCAGGACTAGTGGGCGGGGGGAGCTGTTTTTT,CATSRDLIRTSGRGELFF,-,TRBJ2-2,TRBV15,TRBD2
TGCGCCAGCAGCCATGGGACTAGCGGGTCCTTATGGGGGGAGCAGTACTTC,CASSHGTSGSLWGEQYF,-,TRBJ2-7,TRBV5-1,TRBD2
TGTGCCAGCAGCCTGACAGGCCCGGTGGCTTTCTTT,CASSLTGPVAFF,once,TRBJ1-1,TRBV12-3/TRBV12-4,-
TGTGCCAGCAGTGAACGCGCAGTCTATGGCCACACCTTC,CASSERAVYGHTF,-,TRBJ1-2,TRBV6-1,-
TGCAGTGCTAGAGTGCAGGACTTACATTACAATGAGCAGTTCTTC,CSARVQDLHYNEQFF,-,TRBJ2-1,TRBV20-1,-
TGCGCCAGCAGCCTTTCATCAGGAGGGTACACTGAAGCTTTCTTT,CASSLSSGGYTEAFF,-,TRBJ1-1,TRBV4-1,-
TGTGCCAGCAGCCTAGGGTACGGTTATGGCTACACCTTC,CASSLGYGYGYTF,-,TRBJ1-2,TRBV14,-
TGTGCCAGCAGGACACTAGCGGGGGGGCCATTAGATACGCAGTATTTT,CASRTLAGGPLDTQYF,few,TRBJ2-3,TRBV7-6,TRBD2
TGTGCCAGCAGCTTAGTGGGTCAGGGGATCAACGAGCAGTACTTC,CASSLVGQGINEQYF,few,TRBJ2-7,TRBV7-9,-
TGTGCCAGCAGCCCAGAGGGATGGGAAGGTGAAGCTTTCTTT,CASSPEGWEGEAFF,-,TRBJ1-1,TRBV9,-
TGTGCCTGGAGGGGGGGACCTCGGGGGAACACTGAAGCTTTCTTT,CAWRGGPRGNTEAFF,-,TRBJ1-1,TRBV30,-
TGTGCCAGCAGTGCATCAGTGAGTAGGATCGAAGAGACCCAGTACTTC,CASSASVSRIEETQYF,few,TRBJ2-5,TRBV2,-
TGTGCCAGCAGTGAAGCTCTAGCGGGGGCACGCACAGATACGCAGTATTTT,CASSEALAGARTDTQYF,-,TRBJ2-3,TRBV6-1,TRBD2
TGTGCCAGCAGTCCGAGATTCTACACTGAAGCTTTCTTT,CASSPRFYTEAFF,few,TRBJ1-1,TRBV12-3/TRBV12-4,-
TGTGCCAGCAGCCGGACAGGGGTTGGGTACGAGCAGTACTTC,CASSRTGVGYEQYF,-,TRBJ2-7,TRBV12-3/TRBV12-4,TRBD1
TGTGCCAGCGGCCAAAATAGCGCCAGCTCCTACGAGCAGTACTTC,CASGQNSASSYEQYF,once,TRBJ2-7,TRBV4-2,-
TGCGCCAGCAGCTCCCAGACTAGCGGGGGGGCCAATGAGCAGTTCTTC,CASSSQTSGGANEQFF,once,TRBJ2-1,TRBV5-1,TRBD2
TGTGCCAGCAGTTTATATCCACAGGGTGGAGAGACCCAGTACTTC,CASSLYPQGGETQYF,-,TRBJ2-5,TRBV27,-
TGTGCCAGCAGGACCGGGACGGCTAGCTCCTACGAGCAGTACTTC,CASRTGTASSYEQYF,-,TRBJ2-7,TRBV28,-
TGTGCCAGCAGCCCATGGGTCACAGATACGCAGTATTTT,CASSPWVTDTQYF,-,TRBJ2-3,TRBV11-2,-
TGCAGTGCTAAGACAGGGGGTGAAGGATCCTACGAGCAGTACTTC,CSAKTGGEGSYEQYF,-,TRBJ2-7,TRBV20-1,TRBD1
TGCAGTGTTAACCTGCTAGCGGTCTCCTACAATGAGCAGTTCTTC,CSVNLLAVSYNEQFF,few,TRBJ2-1,TRBV20-1,TRBD2
TGTGCCACCGGTGTCGTCGCTAGCGGACAAGAGACCCAGTACTTT,CATGVVASGQETQYF,-,TRBJ2-5,TRBV27,TRBD2
TGTGCCAGCAGTTTAATGGGCGGGACCACAGATACGCAGTATTTT,CASSLMGGTTDTQYF,few,TRBJ2-3,TRBV12-3/TRBV12-4,-
TGTGCCGGGACCGGTGGCGGGGCCAACGTCCTGACTTTC,CAGTGGGANVLTF,-,TRBJ2-6,TRBV30,-
TGCAGCGTTGACCTGACGCGGCCCTACAATGAGCAGTTCTTC,CSVDLTRPYNEQFF,many,TRBJ2-1,TRBV29-1,-
TGTGCCAGCAGTACACAGAGCTCCTACGAGCAGTACTTC,CASSTQSSYEQYF,many,TRBJ2-7,TRBV9,-